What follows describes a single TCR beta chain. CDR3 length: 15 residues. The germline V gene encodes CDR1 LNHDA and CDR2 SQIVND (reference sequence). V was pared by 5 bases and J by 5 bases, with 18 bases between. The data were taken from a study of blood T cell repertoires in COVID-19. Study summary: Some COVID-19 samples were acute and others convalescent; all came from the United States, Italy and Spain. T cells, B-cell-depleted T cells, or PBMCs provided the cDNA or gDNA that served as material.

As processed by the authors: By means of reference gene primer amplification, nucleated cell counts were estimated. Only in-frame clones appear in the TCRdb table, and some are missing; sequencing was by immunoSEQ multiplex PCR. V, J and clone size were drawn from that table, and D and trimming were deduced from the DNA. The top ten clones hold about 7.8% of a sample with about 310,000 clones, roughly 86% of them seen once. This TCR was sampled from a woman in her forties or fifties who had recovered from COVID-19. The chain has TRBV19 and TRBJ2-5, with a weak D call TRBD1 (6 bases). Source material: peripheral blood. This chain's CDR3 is CASSGGPGVAETQYF. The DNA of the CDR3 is TGTGCCAGTAGTGGGGGACCAGGGGTCGCCGAGACCCAGTACTTC.